This T cell receptor beta chain was obtained from a study of T cells in Graves' hyperthyroidism and ophthalmopathy (dated 2019 in TCRdb). The study in broad terms: Peripheral blood samples were taken at initial diagnosis, before any treatment was given. To identify distinguishing TCR V-J signatures, a discovery cohort of 100 or so patients was used, comprising 40 to 45 with Graves' ophthalmopathy and around 57 with stable Graves' hyperthyroidism. An independent validation cohort of fewer than 20 hyperthyroidism patients and some 15 patients who later progressed to ophthalmopathy tested prospective prediction of ophthalmopathy. For training and testing, the roughly 100 patients in the discovery cohort were randomly divided in a 7:3 ratio. In addition, the study compared T-cell repertoires in thyroid tissue and in blood from several Graves' hyperthyroidism patients. After blood sampling, hyperthyroidism patients were treated with methimazole at a starting dose of 30 mg daily, and ophthalmopathy patients were treated with high-dose intravenous methylprednisolone. TCR Vbeta CDR3 sequencing of 120 to 150 peripheral blood samples (approximately 44 ophthalmopathy, about 80 hyperthyroidism and about 17 progressor patients) is reported in the paper. General study outcomes and caveats: Most expanded thyroid clonotypes (frequency above 0.001) were also detected in blood, a finding suggesting that blood repertoires may reflect thyroid immune responses. A model built on a 13 V-J signature distinguished ophthalmopathy from stable hyperthyroidism, reaching about 88% sensitivity and 81% to 83% specificity in cross-validation and 80%/75% in testing. In validation, progression to ophthalmopathy was predicted by the model with more than 65% sensitivity and 72% to 85% specificity, a median of about 6 months before onset. Sample size was not statistically predetermined, and investigators were not blinded to group allocation.

This clonotype was seen many times. Its antigen target is currently unknown. It has no much larger one-base neighbor in the sample; base qualities were not kept. TCR beta CDR3 regions were amplified from RNA transcripts. For the first round of RT-PCR on the TCR CDR3, the HTBI primer set was used together with the Qiagen OneStep RT-PCR kit. Libraries were constructed in a second round of multiplex PCR, after which size selection and purification were performed. Sequencing of the libraries was done on an Illumina HiSeq2000 using paired-end 100 bp reads. The source study handled its data this way. SOAPnuke was used to process the raw data, with reads discarded if the reads contained adapters or uncalled bases, had a mean Phred below 15, or lacked an exact constant-primer or identifier match. High-quality paired reads were merged using COPE v1.2.5, and each unique nucleotide sequence was defined as a clonotype. MiTCR v1.1 was used to align the clonotypes against IMGT TRBV, TRBD and TRBJ reference segments. Analysis was restricted to V-J combinations with a frequency above 0.0001, which covered over 98% of repertoires. The TCS score was defined as F50 (clonal expansion) divided by E x V (chaos), with BLOSUM62-based TCRdist calculated between CDR3 peptides within each V-J. Welch's t-statistics and random forest reduced roughly 500 V-J features to about 13, which were used in a naive Bayes classifier (R e1071). The public sequencing data were trimmed at Q25 with fastp and processed into clonotypes with MiXCR by TCRdb, which kept only in-frame beta chains. Duplicate CDR3 protein sequences are folded into a single record with the most common DNA and genes. TCRdb, rather than the study authors, made the V and J calls. Recorded for this sample are about 360,000 distinct CDR3 sequences; approximately 14% of them occurred a single time. Together, the top ten hold about a quarter of the sample.

Including cysteine and phenylalanine, the CDR3 has 15 amino acids. Kept here is only the CDR3 DNA, which spans 45 bases and is read in frame from base 1. The germline V and J ends show losses of 5 bases and 5 bases respectively, and no gene match explains 9 bases of the junction. The germline V gene (reference sequence) specifies LGHDT as CDR1 and YNNKEL as CDR2. The hyperthyroidism patients were between 18 and 65 years old and newly diagnosed, with a disease duration of less than 2 months. The study excluded patients with uncontrolled infections, other autoimmune diseases, pregnancy or lactation. Diagnoses were based on clinical symptoms, serum thyroxine and TRAb, thyroid ultrasound and orbital computed tomography. For progressor patients, blood was drawn at the first diagnosis of hyperthyroidism, before any ophthalmopathy symptoms had appeared. Ficoll-Paque density gradient centrifugation was used to isolate PBMCs from around 10 ml of fresh peripheral blood. Patients classed as progressors first received a Graves' hyperthyroidism diagnosis and then went on to develop ophthalmopathy during follow-up. Trizol reagent was used to extract total RNA, and RNA quality was then checked on an Agilent 2100 Bioanalyzer.

Material for sequencing was blood. The rearranged segments are TRBV3-1 and TRBJ2-7; the central 10 bases match TRBD2. This clonotype originated in a woman under 30 with Graves' hyperthyroidism that later progressed to Graves' ophthalmopathy. The DNA reads TGTGCCAGCAGCTCCACTAGCGGGGCCTTCCACGAGCAGTACTTC. The resulting protein is CASSSTSGAFHEQYF.